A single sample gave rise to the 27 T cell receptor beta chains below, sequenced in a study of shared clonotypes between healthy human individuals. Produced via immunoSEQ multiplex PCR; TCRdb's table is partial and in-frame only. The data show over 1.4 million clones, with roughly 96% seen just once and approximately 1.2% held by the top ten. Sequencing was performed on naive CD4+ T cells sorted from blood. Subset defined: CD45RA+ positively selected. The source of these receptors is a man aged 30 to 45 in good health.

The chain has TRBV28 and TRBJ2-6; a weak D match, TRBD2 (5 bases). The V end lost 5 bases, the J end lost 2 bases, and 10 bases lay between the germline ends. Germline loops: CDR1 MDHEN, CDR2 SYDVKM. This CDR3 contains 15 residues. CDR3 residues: CASSDPGTGANVLTF. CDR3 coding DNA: TGTGCCAGCAGTGACCCGGGGACTGGGGCCAACGTCCTGACTTTC.

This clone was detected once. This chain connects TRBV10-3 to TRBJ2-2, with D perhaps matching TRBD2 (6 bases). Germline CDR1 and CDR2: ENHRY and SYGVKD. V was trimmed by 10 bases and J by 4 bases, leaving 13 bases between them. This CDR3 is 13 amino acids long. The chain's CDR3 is CATSVGGTGELFF. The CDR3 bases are TGTGCCACCTCCGTGGGGGGCACCGGGGAGCTGTTTTTT.

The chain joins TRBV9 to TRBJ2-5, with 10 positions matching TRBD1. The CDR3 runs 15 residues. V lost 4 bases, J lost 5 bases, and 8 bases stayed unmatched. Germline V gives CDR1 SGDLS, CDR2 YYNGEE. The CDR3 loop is CASSNRDRGRETQYF. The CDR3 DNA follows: TGTGCCAGCAGCAACCGGGACAGGGGACGGGAGACCCAGTACTTC.

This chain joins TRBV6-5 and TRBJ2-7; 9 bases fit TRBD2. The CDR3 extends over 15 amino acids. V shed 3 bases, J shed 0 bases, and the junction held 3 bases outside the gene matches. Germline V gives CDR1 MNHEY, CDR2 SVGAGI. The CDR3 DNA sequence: TGTGCCAGCAGTTATCTAGCGGGAAACTCCTACGAGCAGTACTTC. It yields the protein CASSYLAGNSYEQYF.

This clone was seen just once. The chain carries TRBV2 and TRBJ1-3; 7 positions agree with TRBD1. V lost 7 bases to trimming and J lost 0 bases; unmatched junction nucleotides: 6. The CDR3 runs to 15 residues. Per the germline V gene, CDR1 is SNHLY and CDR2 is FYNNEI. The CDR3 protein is CASTGQVYSGNTIYF. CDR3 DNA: TGTGCCAGCACAGGACAGGTCTACTCTGGAAACACCATATATTTT. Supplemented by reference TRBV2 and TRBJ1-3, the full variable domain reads EPEVTQTPSHQVTQMGQEVILRCVPISNHLYFYWYRQILGQKVEFLVSFYNNEISEKSEIFDDQFSVERPDGSNFTLKIRSTKLEDSAMYFCASTGQVYSGNTIYFGEGSWLTVV.

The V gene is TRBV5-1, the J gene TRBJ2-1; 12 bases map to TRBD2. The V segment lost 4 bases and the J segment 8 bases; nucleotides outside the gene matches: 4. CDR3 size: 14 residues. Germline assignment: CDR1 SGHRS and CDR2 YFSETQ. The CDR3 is CASSQLAGGYEQFF. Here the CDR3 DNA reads TGCGCCAGCAGCCAACTAGCGGGAGGCTATGAGCAGTTCTTC.

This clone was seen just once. The CDR3 DNA is TGTGCCTGGAGTGTTGGTAGCTACGGCCGGCAGGCCTACGAGCAGTACTTC. As protein: CAWSVGSYGRQAYEQYF. The gene calls are TRBV30 and TRBJ2-7; D unresolved. V dropped 0 bases and J dropped 2 bases, with 20 bases sitting between them. This CDR3 has 17 amino acids. CDR1 and CDR2 (germline): GTSNPN, SVGIG (reference sequence).

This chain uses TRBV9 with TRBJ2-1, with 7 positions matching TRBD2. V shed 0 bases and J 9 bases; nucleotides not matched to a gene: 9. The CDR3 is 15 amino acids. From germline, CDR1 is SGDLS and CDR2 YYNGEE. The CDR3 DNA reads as TGTGCCAGCAGCGTAGCGGCTAGCGGAGGCAGTGAGCAGTTCTTC. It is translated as CASSVAASGGSEQFF.

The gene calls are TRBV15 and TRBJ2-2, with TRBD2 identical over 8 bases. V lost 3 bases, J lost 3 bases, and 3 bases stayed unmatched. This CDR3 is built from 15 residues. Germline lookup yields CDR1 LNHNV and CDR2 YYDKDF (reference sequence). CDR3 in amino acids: CATSRGLGDTGELFF. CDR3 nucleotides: TGTGCCACCAGCAGGGGACTAGGGGACACCGGGGAGCTGTTTTTT.

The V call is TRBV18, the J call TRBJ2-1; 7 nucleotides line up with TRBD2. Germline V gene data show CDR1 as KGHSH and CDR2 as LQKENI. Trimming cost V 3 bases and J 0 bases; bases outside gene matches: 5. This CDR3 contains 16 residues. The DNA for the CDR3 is TGTGCCAGCTCACCCCAGGCTAGCGGCTCCTACAATGAGCAGTTCTTC. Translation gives CASSPQASGSYNEQFF.

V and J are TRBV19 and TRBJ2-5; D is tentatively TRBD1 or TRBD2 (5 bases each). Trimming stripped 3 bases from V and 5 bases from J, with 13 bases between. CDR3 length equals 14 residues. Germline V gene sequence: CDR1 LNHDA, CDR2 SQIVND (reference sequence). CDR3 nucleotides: TGTGCCAGTAGTATGATGGGGACCCTGGAGACCCAGTACTTC. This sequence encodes CASSMMGTLETQYF. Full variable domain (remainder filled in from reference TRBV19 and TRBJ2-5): DGGITQSPKYLFRKEGQNVTLSCEQNLNHDAMYWYRQDPGQGLRLIYYSQIVNDFQKGDIAEGYSVSREKKESFPLTVTSAQKNPTAFYLCASSMMGTLETQYFGPGTRLLVL.

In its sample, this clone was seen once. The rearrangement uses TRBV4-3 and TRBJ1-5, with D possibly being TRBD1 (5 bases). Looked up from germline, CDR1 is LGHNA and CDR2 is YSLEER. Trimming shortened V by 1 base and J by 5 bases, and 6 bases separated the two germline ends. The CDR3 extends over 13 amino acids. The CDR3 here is CASSQARDQPQHF. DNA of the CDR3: TGCGCCAGCAGCCAAGCCAGGGATCAGCCCCAGCATTTT.

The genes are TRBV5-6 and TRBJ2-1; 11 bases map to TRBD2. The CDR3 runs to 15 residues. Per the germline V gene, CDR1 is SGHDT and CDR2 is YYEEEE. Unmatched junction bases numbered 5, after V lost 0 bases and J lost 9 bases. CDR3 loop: CASSLVAGGPGEQFF. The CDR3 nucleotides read TGTGCCAGCAGCTTGGTAGCGGGAGGGCCTGGTGAGCAGTTCTTC.

This CDR3 is CASSPGQGVTGELFF. CDR3 in DNA: TGTGCCAGCAGTCCCGGACAGGGGGTGACCGGGGAGCTGTTTTTT. This chain joins TRBV27 and TRBJ2-2; 10 bases are shared with TRBD1. The CDR3 runs 15 residues. Per germline, CDR1 MNHEY and CDR2 SMNVEV (reference sequence). After removal of 5 bases from V and 5 bases from J, the junction contained 5 bases not matched to a gene.

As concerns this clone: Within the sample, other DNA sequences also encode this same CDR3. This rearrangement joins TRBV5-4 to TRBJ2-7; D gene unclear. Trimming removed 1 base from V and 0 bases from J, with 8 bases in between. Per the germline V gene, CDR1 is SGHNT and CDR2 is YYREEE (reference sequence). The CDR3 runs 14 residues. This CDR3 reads CASSLPGPSYEQYF. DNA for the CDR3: TGTGCCAGCAGCTTGCCGGGCCCCTCCTACGAGCAGTACTTC. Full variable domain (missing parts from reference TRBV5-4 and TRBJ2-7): ETGVTQSPTHLIKTRGQQVTLRCSSQSGHNTVSWYQQALGQGPQFIFQYYREEENGRGNFPPRFSGLQFPNYSSELNVNALELDDSALYLCASSLPGPSYEQYFGPGTRLTVT.

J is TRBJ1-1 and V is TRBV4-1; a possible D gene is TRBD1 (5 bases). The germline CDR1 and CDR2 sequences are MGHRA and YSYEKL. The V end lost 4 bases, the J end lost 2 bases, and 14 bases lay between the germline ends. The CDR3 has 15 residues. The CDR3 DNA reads TGCGCCAGCAGCCCAAGACAGAGCTTTAACACTGAAGCTTTCTTT. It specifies CASSPRQSFNTEAFF.

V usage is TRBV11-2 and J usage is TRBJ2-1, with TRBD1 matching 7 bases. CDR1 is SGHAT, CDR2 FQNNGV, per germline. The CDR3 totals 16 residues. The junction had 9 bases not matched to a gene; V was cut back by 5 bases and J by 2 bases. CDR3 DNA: TGTGCCAGCAGCCCGATCAAAGGACAGGCCTACAATGAGCAGTTCTTC. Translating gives CASSPIKGQAYNEQFF.

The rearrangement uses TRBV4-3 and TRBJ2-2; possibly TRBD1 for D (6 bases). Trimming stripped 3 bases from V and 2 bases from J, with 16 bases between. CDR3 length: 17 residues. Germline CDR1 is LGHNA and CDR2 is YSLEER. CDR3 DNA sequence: TGCGCCAGCAGCCATCATACAGGGACGTACAACACCGGGGAGCTGTTTTTT. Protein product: CASSHHTGTYNTGELFF.

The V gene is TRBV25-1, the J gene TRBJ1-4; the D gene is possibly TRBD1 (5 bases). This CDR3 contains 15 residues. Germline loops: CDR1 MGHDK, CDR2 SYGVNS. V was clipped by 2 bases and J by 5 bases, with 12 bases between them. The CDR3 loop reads CASSETGLRNEKLFF. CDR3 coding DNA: TGTGCCAGCAGTGAAACAGGTCTCAGGAATGAAAAACTGTTTTTT.

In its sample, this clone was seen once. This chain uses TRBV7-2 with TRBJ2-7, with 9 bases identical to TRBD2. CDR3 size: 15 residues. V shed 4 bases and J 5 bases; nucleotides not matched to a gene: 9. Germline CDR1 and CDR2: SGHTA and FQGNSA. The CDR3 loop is CASSSRGGRANEQYF. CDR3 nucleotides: TGTGCCAGCAGCTCCCGTGGCGGGAGGGCCAACGAGCAGTACTTC.

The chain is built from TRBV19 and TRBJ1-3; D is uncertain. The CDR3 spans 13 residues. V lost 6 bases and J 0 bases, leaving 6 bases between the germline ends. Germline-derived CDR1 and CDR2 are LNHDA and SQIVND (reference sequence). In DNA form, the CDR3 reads TGTGCCAGTAGGGTGGCCTCTGGAAACACCATATATTTT. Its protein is CASRVASGNTIYF.

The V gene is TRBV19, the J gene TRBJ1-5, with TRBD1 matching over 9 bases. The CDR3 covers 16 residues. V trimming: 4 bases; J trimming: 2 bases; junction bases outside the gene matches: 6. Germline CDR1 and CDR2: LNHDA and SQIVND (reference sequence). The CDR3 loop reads CASSTQTGGGNQPQHF. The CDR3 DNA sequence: TGTGCCAGTAGTACCCAAACAGGGGGCGGCAATCAGCCCCAGCATTTT.

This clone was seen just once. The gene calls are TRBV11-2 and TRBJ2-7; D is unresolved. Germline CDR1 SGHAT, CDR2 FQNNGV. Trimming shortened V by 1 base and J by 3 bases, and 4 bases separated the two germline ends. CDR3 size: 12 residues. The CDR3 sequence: CASSLAVYEQYF. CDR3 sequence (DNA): TGTGCCAGCAGCTTAGCAGTCTACGAGCAGTACTTC.

The CDR3 spells CASSLGASKDEQYF. CDR3 nucleotides: TGTGCCAGCAGCTTAGGGGCTAGCAAGGACGAGCAGTACTTC. The chain recombines TRBV7-3 with TRBJ2-7, with D perhaps being TRBD1 or TRBD2 (5 bases each). The germline V gene has CDR1 SGHTA and CDR2 FQGTGA. V lost 2 bases, J lost 5 bases, and 13 bases lay in between. The CDR3 extends over 14 amino acids.

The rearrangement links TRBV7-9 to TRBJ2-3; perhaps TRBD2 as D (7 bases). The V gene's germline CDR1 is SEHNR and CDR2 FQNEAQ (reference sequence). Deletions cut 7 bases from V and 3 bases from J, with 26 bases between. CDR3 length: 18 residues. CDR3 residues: CASTTTNRGASWTDTQYF. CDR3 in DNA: TGTGCCAGCACAACAACTAACCGGGGGGCGAGTTGGACAGATACGCAGTATTTT.

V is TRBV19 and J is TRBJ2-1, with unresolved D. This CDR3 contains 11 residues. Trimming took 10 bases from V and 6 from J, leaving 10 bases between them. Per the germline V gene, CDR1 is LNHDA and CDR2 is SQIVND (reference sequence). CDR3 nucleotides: TGTGCCACCGAAGCTGCCAATGAGCAGTTCTTC. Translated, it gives CATEAANEQFF.

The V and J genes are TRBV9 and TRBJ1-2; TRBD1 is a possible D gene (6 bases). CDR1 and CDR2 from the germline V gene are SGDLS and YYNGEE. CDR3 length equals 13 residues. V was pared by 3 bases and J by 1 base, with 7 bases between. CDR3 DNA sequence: TGTGCCAGCAGCGAGGGGGGTAACTATGGCTACACCTTC. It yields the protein CASSEGGNYGYTF.